The following is a T cell receptor beta chain sequence with its context. Trimming removed 8 bases at V and 1 base at J, with 14 bases between. Germline V gives CDR1 MNHEY, CDR2 SVGAGI. The CDR3 has 15 residues. These data originate in a study of blood T cell repertoires in COVID-19. The protocol was immunoSEQ multiplex PCR, while the TCRdb copy is restricted to in-frame clones and leaves out a portion. The sample records roughly 30,000 clones, approximately 85% being singletons. This clonotype was sampled from a man aged 60 to 75 with active COVID-19. Sequencing was done on a sample of peripheral blood. The chain uses TRBV6-5 and TRBJ2-2, with D perhaps TRBD2 (6 bases). CDR3 in amino acids: CASGFGLLNTGELFF. CDR3 DNA: TGTGCCAGCGGTTTCGGACTATTGAACACCGGGGAGCTGTTTTTT.